This T cell receptor (beta chain) was documented in a study of follicular helper T cells after annual influenza vaccination. The repertoire was sequenced with immunoSEQ multiplex PCR; TCRdb's copy has only in-frame clones and lacks some. The table lists 8,500 to 11,000 clones, approximately 82% of them singletons. The time point denotes: 2015-2016 season, 7 days after influenza vaccination. Each time point used about 35 to 110 mL of blood. The TCR was taken from an adult who received the influenza vaccine. This sample comprised CXCR5- memory CD4+ T cells sorted from blood, obtained 7 days after influenza vaccination.

The CDR3 protein is CASSVTPSTDTQYF. The CDR3 DNA reads TGTGCCAGCAGCGTAACCCCTAGCACAGATACGCAGTATTTT. V usage is TRBV9 and J usage is TRBJ2-3; D is uncertain. The germline CDR1 and CDR2 sequences are SGDLS and YYNGEE. This CDR3 is 14 amino acids long. V lost 1 base and J 0 bases, leaving 6 bases between the germline ends.